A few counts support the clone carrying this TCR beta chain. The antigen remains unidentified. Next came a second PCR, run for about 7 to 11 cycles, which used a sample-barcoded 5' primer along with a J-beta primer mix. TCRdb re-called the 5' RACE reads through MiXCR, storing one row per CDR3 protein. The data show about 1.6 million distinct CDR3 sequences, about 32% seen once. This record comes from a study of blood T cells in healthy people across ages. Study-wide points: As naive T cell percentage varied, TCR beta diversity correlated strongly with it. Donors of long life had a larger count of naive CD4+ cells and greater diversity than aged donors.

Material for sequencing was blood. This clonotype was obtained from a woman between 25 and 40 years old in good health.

The CDR3 DNA sequence: TGTGCCAGCAGCCTATTGGGTTTTCCTGAGCAGTTCTTC. Translating gives CASSLLGFPEQFF. V gene TRBV13 combines with J gene TRBJ2-1, with D unresolved. Germline V gives CDR1 PRHDT, CDR2 FYEKMQ (reference sequence). The CDR3 extends over 13 amino acids. V shed 5 bases and J shed 9 bases, with 14 bases lying between them.